These 12 T cell receptor beta chains were all obtained from the same sample, sequenced in a study of beta chain features in type 1 diabetes. Study-wide results and caveats: People with Type 1 diabetes carried modestly yet significantly shorter TCRB CDR3s in all four CD4+ subsets.

These TCRs are of unknown antigen specificity. Reverse transcription of all isolated RNA meant that expressed TCRB transcripts were sequenced. Some clones are missing from TCRdb's copy, which holds only in-frame ones; the method was immunoSEQ multiplex PCR. Here the sample spans about 53,000 clones, 50% to 75% being singletons. Sequenced sample: stem cell memory CD4+ T cells from blood. The receptor set was obtained from a woman in her twenties or thirties with type 1 diabetes.

This clone was detected only a few times. The V and J genes are TRBV28 and TRBJ2-1; 10 bases are a match to TRBD2. The CDR3 is 15 residues long. Germline CDR1 MDHEN, CDR2 SYDVKM. The junction had 4 bases not matched to a gene; V was cut back by 5 bases and J by 3 bases. This chain's CDR3 is CASSQTSGYYNEQFF. The CDR3 nucleotides read TGTGCCAGCAGTCAGACTAGCGGGTACTACAATGAGCAGTTCTTC.

Notes on this clone: This specimen includes other DNA sequences encoding the same CDR3. V and J are TRBV18 and TRBJ2-7, with 10 positions matching TRBD2. V shed 0 bases and J 3 bases; nucleotides not matched to a gene: 2. Germline V gives CDR1 KGHSH, CDR2 LQKENI. The CDR3 consists of 15 residues. This CDR3 reads CASSPPSSGSYEQYF. The CDR3 bases are TGTGCCAGCTCACCACCGTCTAGCGGGAGCTACGAGCAGTACTTC.

The V and J genes are TRBV6-1 and TRBJ2-7, with TRBD2 matching over 10 bases. Germline V lookup: CDR1 MNHNS, CDR2 SASEGT. The length of the CDR3 is 17 residues. V was pared by 4 bases and J by 3 bases, with 12 bases of the junction left unmatched. The DNA of the CDR3 is TGTGCCAGCAGTGCCTCTTTTGGAGCGGGAGGGAGCTACGAGCAGTACTTC. The encoded protein is CASSASFGAGGSYEQYF.

This clone was picked up a small number of times. The chain recombines TRBV19 with TRBJ1-2; a possible D gene is TRBD1 (6 bases). The V gene lost 7 bases and the J gene lost 5 bases, with 14 bases spanning the gap. Germline V gene lookup returns CDR1 LNHDA and CDR2 SQIVND (reference sequence). The CDR3 contains 13 residues. The CDR3 reads CASNVGRGYGYTF. As DNA, the CDR3 is TGTGCCAGTAATGTGGGCAGGGGTTATGGCTACACCTTC. Filled out from reference TRBV19 and TRBJ1-2, the complete variable domain reads DGGITQSPKYLFRKEGQNVTLSCEQNLNHDAMYWYRQDPGQGLRLIYYSQIVNDFQKGDIAEGYSVSREKKESFPLTVTSAQKNPTAFYLCASNVGRGYGYTFGSGTRLTVV.

This clone was counted only a few times. This chain connects TRBV5-4 to TRBJ2-1, with 8 bases that match TRBD2. The CDR3 covers 14 residues. Germline CDR1 reads SGHNT; CDR2 reads YYREEE (reference sequence). The V and J ends lost 1 base and 6 bases, in that order; junction bases with no gene match: 3. The CDR3 coding sequence is TGTGCCAGCAGCTTGCCGGCGGGGGGCAATGAGCAGTTCTTC. This translates into CASSLPAGGNEQFF.

The chain employs TRBV10-3 and TRBJ2-7; TRBD2 aligns across 11 bases. Germline V lookup: CDR1 ENHRY, CDR2 SYGVKD. J lost 5 bases, V lost 6 bases, and 12 bases had no gene match. The CDR3 covers 16 residues. The CDR3 DNA reads TGTGCCATCAGGGGACTAGCGGCTCCAGGGAGCCACGAGCAGTACTTC. Its protein product is CAIRGLAAPGSHEQYF.

The V call is TRBV4-1, the J call TRBJ2-5, with 12 positions matching TRBD2. The CDR3 totals 18 residues. Germline-derived CDR1 and CDR2 are MGHRA and YSYEKL. The ends lost 1 base at V and 5 bases at J; junction bases unmatched: 11. CDR3 amino acids: CASSQGRTQLAGGETQYF. The CDR3 DNA sequence: TGCGCCAGCAGCCAAGGCCGAACCCAACTAGCGGGAGGTGAGACCCAGTACTTC.

V and J are TRBV4-1 and TRBJ2-1, with TRBD2 matching 10 bases. CDR1 MGHRA and CDR2 YSYEKL come from the germline V gene. The CDR3 extends over 18 amino acids. V shed 4 bases and J 8 bases; nucleotides not matched to a gene: 17. The DNA for the CDR3 is TGCGCCAGCAGCCCCCCCAGCGGGGGTAGCGGGAGGAAGGATGAGCAGTTCTTC. Protein product: CASSPPSGGSGRKDEQFF.

The table lists this clone with a few counts. The chain links TRBV30 to TRBJ2-7, with 9 bases fitting TRBD1. From germline, CDR1 is GTSNPN and CDR2 SVGIG (reference sequence). V was clipped by 8 bases and J by 2 bases; unmatched bases: 4. CDR3 size: 12 residues. CDR3 sequence: CAGGQGTYEQYF. The CDR3 coding sequence is TGTGCCGGCGGACAGGGGACCTACGAGCAGTACTTC.

The chain is built from TRBV5-6 and TRBJ2-7; a weak D match, TRBD2 (6 bases). Germline V gene data show CDR1 as SGHDT and CDR2 as YYEEEE. V lost 8 bases and J lost 4, with 16 bases in between. The CDR3 sequence is 13 residues long. The CDR3 DNA reads as TGTGCCAGTACGGCTGGGGGAGGTTACGAGCAGTACTTC. This sequence encodes CASTAGGGYEQYF.

The chain is built from TRBV2 and TRBJ1-4, with D uncertain. CDR1 SNHLY and CDR2 FYNNEI come from the germline V gene. V lost 6 bases to trimming and J lost 4 bases, with 9 bases between them. CDR3 length equals 13 residues. The CDR3, as DNA: TGTGCCAGCAGGGCGGATTATAATGAAAAACTGTTTTTT. It translates to CASRADYNEKLFF.

V usage is TRBV28 and J usage is TRBJ2-7, with TRBD2 identical over 13 bases. Germline loops: CDR1 MDHEN, CDR2 SYDVKM. After removal of 2 bases from V and 7 bases from J, the junction contained 8 bases not matched to a gene. The CDR3 has 16 amino acids. The CDR3 nucleotides read TGTGCCAGCAGTTTACTTGGACTAGCGGGAGTAGGGGAGCAGTACTTC. The encoded protein is CASSLLGLAGVGEQYF.